Below, 16 T cell receptor beta chains from the same sample are listed, as sequenced in a study of identical twins. MiXCR was run by TCRdb on the 5' RACE reads, yielding one entry per CDR3 protein. The table shows around 530,000 distinct CDR3 sequences, with 15% occurring only once. This sample was also put to use in a study of yellow fever vaccine responses in identical twins.

Sequenced: CD4+ T cells sorted from blood. Receptor source: a woman aged 18-29 years in good health.

This clonotype has a handful of counts. The chain links TRBV20-1 to TRBJ2-2; D uncertain. CDR3 length: 13 residues. V was cut by 0 bases and J by 6 bases, with 8 bases left in between. The germline V gene encodes CDR1 DFQATT and CDR2 SNEGSKA (reference sequence). The CDR3 DNA sequence: TGCAGTGCTAGAGATCCCAACCCCGGGGAGCTGTTTTTT. Its translation: CSARDPNPGELFF.

In its sample, this clonotype was seen a few times. This sequence joins TRBV9 and TRBJ2-2; D call uncertain. Germline values: CDR1 SGDLS, CDR2 YYNGEE. Trimming took off 4 bases at V and 2 bases at J, with 15 bases between the two ends. This CDR3 is built from 16 residues. CDR3 protein: CASSLWATPNTGELFF. The CDR3 DNA follows: TGTGCCAGCAGCCTGTGGGCTACACCTAACACCGGGGAGCTGTTTTTT.

V usage is TRBV3-1 and J usage is TRBJ1-1; a possible D gene is TRBD1 (6 bases). CDR1 and CDR2 (germline): LGHDT, YNNKEL (reference sequence). Trimming removed 3 bases from V and 0 bases from J, with 8 bases in between. The CDR3 is 14 amino acids. The CDR3 DNA follows: TGTGCCAGCAGCCAGACAGGCGTGAACACTGAAGCTTTCTTT. This sequence encodes CASSQTGVNTEAFF.

This clonotype was picked up a small number of times. The chain carries TRBV20-1 and TRBJ2-1; D may be TRBD2 (5 bases). The CDR3 is 15 amino acids. V was clipped by 3 bases and J by 0 bases, with 12 bases between them. CDR1 and CDR2 from the germline V gene are DFQATT and SNEGSKA (reference sequence). The CDR3 loop is CSASSESSSYNEQFF. DNA for the CDR3: TGCAGTGCTAGTAGCGAGAGTTCCTCCTACAATGAGCAGTTCTTC.

There are many counts of this clonotype. This chain connects TRBV11-2 to TRBJ2-1; no definite D call. The CDR3 is 13 amino acids. CDR1 and CDR2 from the germline V gene are SGHAT and FQNNGV. The V end was cut by 7 bases, the J end by 6 bases, with 13 bases between. This CDR3 reads CASINPTGNEQFF. CDR3 in DNA: TGTGCCAGCATCAACCCGACCGGCAATGAGCAGTTCTTC.

This clonotype was counted between two and nine times. The chain links TRBV28 to TRBJ2-3; the match to TRBD2 covers 14 bases. The germline V gene has CDR1 MDHEN and CDR2 SYDVKM. Trimming at V came to 3 bases and at J to 6 bases, leaving 2 bases not matched to a gene. CDR3 size: 15 residues. CDR3 coding DNA: TGTGCCAGCAGTTTGCGGACTAGCGGGAGGGATACGCAGTATTTT. Translating gives CASSLRTSGRDTQYF.

This clonotype was seen only a few times. The J gene is TRBJ2-7, the V gene TRBV6-1, with unresolved D. From germline, CDR1 is MNHNS and CDR2 SASEGT. The CDR3 is made up of 13 amino acids. V lost 3 bases and J 3 bases, leaving 9 bases between the germline ends. The CDR3 is CASSDIASYEQYV. The CDR3 nucleotides read TGTGCCAGCAGTGACATCGCCAGCTACGAGCAGTACGTC.

The chain links TRBV14 to TRBJ2-5; 7 bases align to TRBD2. The J segment lost 9 bases and the V segment lost 3 bases, leaving 4 bases of the junction unmatched. From germline, CDR1 is SGHDN and CDR2 FVKESK. The CDR3 runs 12 residues. DNA of the CDR3: TGTGCCAGCAGCCAGAGCGGGACTGCCCAGTACTTC. Protein sequence: CASSQSGTAQYF.

The chain links TRBV6-1 to TRBJ2-1; the match to TRBD2 covers 9 bases. Trimming took 6 bases from V and 6 from J; bases not matched to a gene: 12. Germline V lookup: CDR1 MNHNS, CDR2 SASEGT. The CDR3 runs 16 residues. The CDR3 spells CASSTGLASFSNEQFF. The CDR3 DNA reads as TGTGCCAGCAGCACAGGACTAGCGTCTTTCTCCAATGAGCAGTTCTTC.

The table lists this clonotype with many counts. V gene TRBV12-3 or TRBV12-4 combines with J gene TRBJ2-3; TRBD1 matches 9 bases. Trimming at V came to 5 bases and at J to 4 bases, leaving 4 bases not matched to a gene. CDR3 length equals 14 residues. The CDR3 loop is CASSAGQGPDTQYF. Written as DNA, the CDR3 is TGTGCCAGCAGTGCGGGACAGGGACCAGATACGCAGTATTTT.

The V call is TRBV27, the J call TRBJ2-3; D remains ambiguous. The CDR3 extends over 14 amino acids. CDR1 MNHEY and CDR2 SMNVEV come from the germline V gene (reference sequence). Trimming removed 3 bases at V and 3 bases at J, with 10 bases between. The CDR3: CASSLSAKTDTQYF. The CDR3 DNA reads TGTGCCAGCAGTTTGTCGGCCAAGACAGATACGCAGTATTTT.

In this sample, this clonotype turned up a few times. The chain combines TRBV12-3 or TRBV12-4 with TRBJ2-1; D may match TRBD1 or TRBD2 (5 bases each). V gave up 7 bases and J gave up 10 bases, with 11 bases separating them. The CDR3 is 11 residues long. CDR3 in amino acids: CASTWGGEQFF. The CDR3 DNA sequence: TGTGCCAGCACCTGGGGCGGGGAGCAGTTCTTC.

V usage is TRBV25-1 and J usage is TRBJ2-3, with 8 bases fitting TRBD2. V was pared by 3 bases and J by 5 bases, with 7 bases of the junction left unmatched. This CDR3 comprises 15 residues. CDR1 is MGHDK and CDR2 is SYGVNS in the germline V gene. DNA for the CDR3: TGTGCCAGCAGTGAGGCGGGACTAGGGCTAGATACGCAGTATTTT. Its protein is CASSEAGLGLDTQYF.

The V and J genes are TRBV14 and TRBJ1-2; no clear D gene. Deletions cut 0 bases from V and 6 bases from J, with 11 bases between. The CDR3 runs to 14 residues. Germline assignment: CDR1 SGHDN and CDR2 FVKESK. The CDR3, as DNA: TGTGCCAGCAGCCAAGAGTGGACCAGAGATGGCTACACCTTC. Translated: CASSQEWTRDGYTF.

This clonotype was detected only a few times. The J gene is TRBJ2-3, the V gene TRBV20-1, with 8 positions matching TRBD2. This CDR3 is built from 16 residues. Trimming cost V 5 bases and J 5 bases; bases outside gene matches: 15. Germline V gene data show CDR1 as DFQATT and CDR2 as SNEGSKA (reference sequence). CDR3 sequence: CSAFPLGSGRGDTQYF. Written as DNA, the CDR3 is TGCAGTGCTTTCCCTTTAGGGAGCGGGAGAGGAGATACGCAGTATTTT.

In this sample, this clonotype turned up a few times. The rearrangement joins TRBV5-4 to TRBJ2-1, with TRBD2 matching over 13 bases. The CDR3 runs to 15 residues. Losses at the gene ends were 4 bases for V and 9 bases for J; bases not matched to a gene: 7. Germline V gene lookup returns CDR1 SGHNT and CDR2 YYREEE (reference sequence). CDR3 coding DNA: TGTGCCAGCAGCGTACTAGCGGGAGGGCCAGGTGAGCAGTTCTTC. Amino acid sequence: CASSVLAGGPGEQFF.